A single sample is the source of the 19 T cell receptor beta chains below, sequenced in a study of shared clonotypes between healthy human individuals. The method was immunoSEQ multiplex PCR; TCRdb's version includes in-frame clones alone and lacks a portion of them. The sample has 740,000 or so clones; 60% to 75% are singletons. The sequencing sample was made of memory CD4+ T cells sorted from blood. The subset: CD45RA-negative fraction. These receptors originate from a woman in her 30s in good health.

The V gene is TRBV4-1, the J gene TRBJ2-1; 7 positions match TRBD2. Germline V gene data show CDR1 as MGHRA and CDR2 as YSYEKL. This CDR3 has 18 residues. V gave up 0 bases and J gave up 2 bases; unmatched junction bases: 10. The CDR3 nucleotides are TGCGCCAGCAGCCAAGATAGGTCGCCGGCGGGGGCCTACAATGAGCAGTTCTTC. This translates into CASSQDRSPAGAYNEQFF.

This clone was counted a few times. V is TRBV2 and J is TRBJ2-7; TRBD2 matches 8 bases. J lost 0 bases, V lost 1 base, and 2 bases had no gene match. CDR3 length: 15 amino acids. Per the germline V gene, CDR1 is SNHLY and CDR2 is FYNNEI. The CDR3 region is CASSEEAGGSYEQYF. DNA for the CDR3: TGTGCCAGCAGTGAAGAGGCGGGGGGCTCCTACGAGCAGTACTTC.

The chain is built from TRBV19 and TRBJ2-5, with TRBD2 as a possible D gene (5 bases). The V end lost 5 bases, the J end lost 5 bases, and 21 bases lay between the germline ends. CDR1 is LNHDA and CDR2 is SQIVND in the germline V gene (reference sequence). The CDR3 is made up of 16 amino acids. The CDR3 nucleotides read TGTGCCAGTAGTTCTATTTCTGGGGATAGCGTGGAGACCCAGTACTTC. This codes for CASSSISGDSVETQYF.

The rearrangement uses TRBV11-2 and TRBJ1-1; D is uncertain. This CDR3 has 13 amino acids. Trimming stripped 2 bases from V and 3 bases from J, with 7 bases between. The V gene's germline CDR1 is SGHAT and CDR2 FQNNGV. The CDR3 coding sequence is TGTGCCAGCAGCTTAAGTACCTACACTGAAGCTTTCTTT. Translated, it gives CASSLSTYTEAFF.

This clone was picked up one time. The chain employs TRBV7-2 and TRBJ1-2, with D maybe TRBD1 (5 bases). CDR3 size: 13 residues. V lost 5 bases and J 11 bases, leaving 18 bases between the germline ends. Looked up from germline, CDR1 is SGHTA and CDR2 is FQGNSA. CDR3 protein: CASSAREGLSYTF. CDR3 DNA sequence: TGTGCCAGCAGCGCAAGAGAGGGGCTTTCGTACACCTTC.

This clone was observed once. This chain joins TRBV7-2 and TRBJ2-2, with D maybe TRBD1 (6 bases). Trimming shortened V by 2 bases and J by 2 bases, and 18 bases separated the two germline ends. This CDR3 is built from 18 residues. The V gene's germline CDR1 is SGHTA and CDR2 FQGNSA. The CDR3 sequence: CASSLRVQGPANTGELFF. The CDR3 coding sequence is TGTGCCAGCAGCTTAAGGGTACAGGGACCGGCTAACACCGGGGAGCTGTTTTTT.

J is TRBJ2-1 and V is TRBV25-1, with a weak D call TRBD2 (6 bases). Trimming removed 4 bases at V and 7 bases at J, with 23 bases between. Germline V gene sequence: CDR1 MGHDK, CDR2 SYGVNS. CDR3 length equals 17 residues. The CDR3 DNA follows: TGTGCCAGCAGTGCTCCGAGGAGGGAAGATGGGTGGAATGAGCAGTTCTTC. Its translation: CASSAPRREDGWNEQFF.

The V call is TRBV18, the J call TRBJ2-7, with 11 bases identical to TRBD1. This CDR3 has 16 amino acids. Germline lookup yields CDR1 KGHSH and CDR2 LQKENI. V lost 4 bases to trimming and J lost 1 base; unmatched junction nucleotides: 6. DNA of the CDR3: TGTGCCAGCTCACGGTCGGGACAGGGGGTATCCTACGAGCAGTACTTC. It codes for CASSRSGQGVSYEQYF.

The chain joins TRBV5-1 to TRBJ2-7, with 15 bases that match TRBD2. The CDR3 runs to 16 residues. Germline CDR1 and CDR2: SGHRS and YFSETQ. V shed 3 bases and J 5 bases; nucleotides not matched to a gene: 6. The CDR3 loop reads CASSSGTSGRIHEQYF. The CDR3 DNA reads TGCGCCAGCAGCTCAGGGACTAGCGGGAGGATCCACGAGCAGTACTTC. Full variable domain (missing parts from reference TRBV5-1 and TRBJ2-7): KAGVTQTPRYLIKTRGQQVTLSCSPISGHRSVSWYQQTPGQGLQFLFEYFSETQRNKGNFPGRFSGRQFSNSRSEMNVSTLELGDSALYLCASSSGTSGRIHEQYFGPGTRLTVT.

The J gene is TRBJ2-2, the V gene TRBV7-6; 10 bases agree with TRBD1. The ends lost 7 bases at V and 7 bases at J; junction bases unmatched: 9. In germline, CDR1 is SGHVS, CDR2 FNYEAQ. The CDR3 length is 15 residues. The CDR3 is CASTTTGGFNGELFF. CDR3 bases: TGTGCCAGCACAACGACAGGGGGCTTTAACGGGGAGCTGTTTTTT.

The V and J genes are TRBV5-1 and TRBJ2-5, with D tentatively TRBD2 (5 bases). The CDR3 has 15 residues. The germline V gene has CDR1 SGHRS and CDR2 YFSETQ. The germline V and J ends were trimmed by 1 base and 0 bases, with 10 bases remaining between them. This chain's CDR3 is CASSLLTGNQETQYF. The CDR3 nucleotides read TGCGCCAGCAGCTTGCTCACGGGGAACCAAGAGACCCAGTACTTC.

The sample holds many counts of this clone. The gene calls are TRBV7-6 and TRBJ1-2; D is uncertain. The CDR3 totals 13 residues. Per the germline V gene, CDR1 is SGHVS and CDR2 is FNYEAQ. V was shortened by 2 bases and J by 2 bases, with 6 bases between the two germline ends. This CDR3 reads CASSLSNNYGYTF. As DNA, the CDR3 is TGTGCCAGCAGCTTATCGAACAACTATGGCTACACCTTC. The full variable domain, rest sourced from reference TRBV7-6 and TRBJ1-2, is GAGVSQSPRYKVTKRGQDVALRCDPISGHVSLYWYRQALGQGPEFLTYFNYEAQQDKSGLPNDRFSAERPEGSISTLTIQRTEQRDSAMYRCASSLSNNYGYTFGSGTRLTVV.

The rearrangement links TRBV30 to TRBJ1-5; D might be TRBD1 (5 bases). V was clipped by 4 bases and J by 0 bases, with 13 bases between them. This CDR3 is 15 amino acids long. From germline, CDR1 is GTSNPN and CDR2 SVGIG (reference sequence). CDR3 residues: CAWKAGFDSNQPQHF. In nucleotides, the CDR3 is TGTGCCTGGAAGGCAGGGTTCGATAGCAATCAGCCCCAGCATTTT. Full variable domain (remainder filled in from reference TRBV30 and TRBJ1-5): SQTIHQWPATLVQPVGSPLSLECTVEGTSNPNLYWYRQAAGRGLQLLFYSVGIGQISSEVPQNLSASRPQDRQFILSSKKLLLSDSGFYLCAWKAGFDSNQPQHFGDGTRLSIL.

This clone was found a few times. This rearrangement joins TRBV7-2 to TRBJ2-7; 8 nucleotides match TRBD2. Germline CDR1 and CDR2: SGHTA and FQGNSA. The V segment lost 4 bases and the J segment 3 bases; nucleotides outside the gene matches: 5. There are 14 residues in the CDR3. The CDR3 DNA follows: TGTGCCAGCAGCTCCACGGGAGGGCGCTACGAGCAGTACTTC. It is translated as CASSSTGGRYEQYF. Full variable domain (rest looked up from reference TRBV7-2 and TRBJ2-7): GAGVSQSPSNKVTEKGKDVELRCDPISGHTALYWYRQSLGQGLEFLIYFQGNSAPDKSGLPSDRFSAERTGGSVSTLTIQRTQQEDSAVYLCASSSTGGRYEQYFGPGTRLTVT.

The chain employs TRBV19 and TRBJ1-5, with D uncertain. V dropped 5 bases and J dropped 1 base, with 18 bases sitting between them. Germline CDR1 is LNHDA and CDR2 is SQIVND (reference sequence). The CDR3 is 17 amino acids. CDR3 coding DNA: TGTGCCAGTAGTTTAAGTGGCTTCGACGGGAGCAATCAGCCCCAGCATTTT. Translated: CASSLSGFDGSNQPQHF. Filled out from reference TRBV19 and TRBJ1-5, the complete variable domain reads DGGITQSPKYLFRKEGQNVTLSCEQNLNHDAMYWYRQDPGQGLRLIYYSQIVNDFQKGDIAEGYSVSREKKESFPLTVTSAQKNPTAFYLCASSLSGFDGSNQPQHFGDGTRLSIL.

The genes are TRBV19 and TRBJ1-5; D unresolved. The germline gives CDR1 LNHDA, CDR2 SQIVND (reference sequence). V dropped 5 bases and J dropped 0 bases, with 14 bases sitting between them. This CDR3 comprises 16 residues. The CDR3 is CASSRHSRGSNQPQHF. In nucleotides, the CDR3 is TGTGCCAGTAGTCGGCACTCACGTGGTAGCAATCAGCCCCAGCATTTT.

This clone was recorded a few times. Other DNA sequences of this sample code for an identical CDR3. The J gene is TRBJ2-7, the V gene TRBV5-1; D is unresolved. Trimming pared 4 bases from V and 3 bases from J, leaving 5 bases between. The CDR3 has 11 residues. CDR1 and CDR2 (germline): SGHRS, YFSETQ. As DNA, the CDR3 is TGCGCCAGCAGCGATTACTACGAGCAGTACTTC. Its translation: CASSDYYEQYF.

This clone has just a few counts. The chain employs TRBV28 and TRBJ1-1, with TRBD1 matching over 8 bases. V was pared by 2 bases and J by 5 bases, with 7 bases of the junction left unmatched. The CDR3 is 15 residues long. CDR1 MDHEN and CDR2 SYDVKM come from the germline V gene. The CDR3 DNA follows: TGTGCCAGCAGTTTAGCTTCAGGGGGCTTTACTGAAGCTTTCTTT. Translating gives CASSLASGGFTEAFF.

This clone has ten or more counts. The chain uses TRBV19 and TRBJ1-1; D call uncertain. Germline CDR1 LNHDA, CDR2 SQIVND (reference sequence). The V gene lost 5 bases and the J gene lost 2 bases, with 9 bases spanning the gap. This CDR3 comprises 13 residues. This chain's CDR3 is CASSLTTNTEAFF. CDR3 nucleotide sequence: TGTGCCAGTAGTCTTACTACTAACACTGAAGCTTTCTTT. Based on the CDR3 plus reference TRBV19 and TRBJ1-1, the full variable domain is DGGITQSPKYLFRKEGQNVTLSCEQNLNHDAMYWYRQDPGQGLRLIYYSQIVNDFQKGDIAEGYSVSREKKESFPLTVTSAQKNPTAFYLCASSLTTNTEAFFGQGTRLTVV.